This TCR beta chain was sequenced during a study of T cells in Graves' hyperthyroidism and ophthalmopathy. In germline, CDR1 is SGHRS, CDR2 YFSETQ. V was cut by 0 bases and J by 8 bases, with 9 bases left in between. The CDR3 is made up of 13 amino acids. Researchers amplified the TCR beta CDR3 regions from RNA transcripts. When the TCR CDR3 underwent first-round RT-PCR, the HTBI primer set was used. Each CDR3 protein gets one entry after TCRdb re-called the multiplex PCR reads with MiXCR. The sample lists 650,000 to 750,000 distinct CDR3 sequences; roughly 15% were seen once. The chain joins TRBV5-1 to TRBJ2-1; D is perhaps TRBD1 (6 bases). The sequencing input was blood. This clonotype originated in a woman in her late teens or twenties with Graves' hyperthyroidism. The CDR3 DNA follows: TGCGCCAGCAGCTTGGCCAGGGGTGATGAGCAGTTCTTC. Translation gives CASSLARGDEQFF.